This T cell receptor beta chain stems from a study of T cell changes during pregnancy in multiple sclerosis. Generated by immunoSEQ multiplex PCR, the TCRdb table keeps only in-frame clones and is missing some. The sample holds approximately 44,000 clones, about 90% seen once. CDR1 and CDR2 from the germline V gene are SGDLS and YYNGEE. There are 17 residues in the CDR3. V was shortened by 4 bases and J by 4 bases, with 20 bases between the two germline ends. The chain is built from TRBV9 and TRBJ2-2; maybe TRBD1 (7 bases). This sequence was found in a female donor with multiple sclerosis, enrolled in a pregnancy study. The sample here was CD4+ T cells from peripheral blood mononuclear cells, taken in the third trimester of pregnancy. CDR3 in DNA: TGTGCCAGCAGCCTAGGGGGGCTTCCAGGGGGCACCGGGGAGCTGTTTTTT. The encoded protein is CASSLGGLPGGTGELFF.